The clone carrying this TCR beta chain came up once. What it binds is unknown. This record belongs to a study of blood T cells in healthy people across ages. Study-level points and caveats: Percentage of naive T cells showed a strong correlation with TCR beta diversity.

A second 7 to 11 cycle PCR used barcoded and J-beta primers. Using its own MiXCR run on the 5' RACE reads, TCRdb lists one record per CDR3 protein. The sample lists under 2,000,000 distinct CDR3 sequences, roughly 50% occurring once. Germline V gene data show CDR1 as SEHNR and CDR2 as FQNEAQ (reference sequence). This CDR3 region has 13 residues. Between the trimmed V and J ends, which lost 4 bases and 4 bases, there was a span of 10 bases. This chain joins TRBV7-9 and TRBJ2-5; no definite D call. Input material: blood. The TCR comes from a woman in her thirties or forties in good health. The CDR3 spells CASSYIPPETQYF. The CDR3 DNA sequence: TGTGCCAGCAGCTACATCCCCCCAGAGACCCAGTACTTC.